This T cell receptor beta chain derives from a study of blood T cell repertoires in COVID-19. Using immunoSEQ multiplex PCR, the repertoire was profiled, and TCRdb retains in-frame clones only, with some absent. The sample contains over 130,000 clones, 88% of which appear only once. Trimming cost V 5 bases and J 9 bases, with 10 bases left between them. The CDR3 is 11 amino acids. Germline V lookup: CDR1 PRHDT, CDR2 FYEKMQ (reference sequence). V usage is TRBV13 and J usage is TRBJ1-1; a possible D gene is TRBD1 (6 bases). The clonotype originates from a human donor in a cohort sampled during active COVID-19. The sequencing sample was made of peripheral blood. The CDR3 region has the DNA TGTGCCAGCAGCCCTGGACAGAAAGCTTTCTTT. As protein: CASSPGQKAFF. Filled out from reference TRBV13 and TRBJ1-1, the complete variable domain reads AAGVIQSPRHLIKEKRETATLKCYPIPRHDTVYWYQQGPGQDPQFLISFYEKMQSDKGSIPDRFSAQQFSDYHSELNMSSLELGDSALYFCASSPGQKAFFGQGTRLTVV.